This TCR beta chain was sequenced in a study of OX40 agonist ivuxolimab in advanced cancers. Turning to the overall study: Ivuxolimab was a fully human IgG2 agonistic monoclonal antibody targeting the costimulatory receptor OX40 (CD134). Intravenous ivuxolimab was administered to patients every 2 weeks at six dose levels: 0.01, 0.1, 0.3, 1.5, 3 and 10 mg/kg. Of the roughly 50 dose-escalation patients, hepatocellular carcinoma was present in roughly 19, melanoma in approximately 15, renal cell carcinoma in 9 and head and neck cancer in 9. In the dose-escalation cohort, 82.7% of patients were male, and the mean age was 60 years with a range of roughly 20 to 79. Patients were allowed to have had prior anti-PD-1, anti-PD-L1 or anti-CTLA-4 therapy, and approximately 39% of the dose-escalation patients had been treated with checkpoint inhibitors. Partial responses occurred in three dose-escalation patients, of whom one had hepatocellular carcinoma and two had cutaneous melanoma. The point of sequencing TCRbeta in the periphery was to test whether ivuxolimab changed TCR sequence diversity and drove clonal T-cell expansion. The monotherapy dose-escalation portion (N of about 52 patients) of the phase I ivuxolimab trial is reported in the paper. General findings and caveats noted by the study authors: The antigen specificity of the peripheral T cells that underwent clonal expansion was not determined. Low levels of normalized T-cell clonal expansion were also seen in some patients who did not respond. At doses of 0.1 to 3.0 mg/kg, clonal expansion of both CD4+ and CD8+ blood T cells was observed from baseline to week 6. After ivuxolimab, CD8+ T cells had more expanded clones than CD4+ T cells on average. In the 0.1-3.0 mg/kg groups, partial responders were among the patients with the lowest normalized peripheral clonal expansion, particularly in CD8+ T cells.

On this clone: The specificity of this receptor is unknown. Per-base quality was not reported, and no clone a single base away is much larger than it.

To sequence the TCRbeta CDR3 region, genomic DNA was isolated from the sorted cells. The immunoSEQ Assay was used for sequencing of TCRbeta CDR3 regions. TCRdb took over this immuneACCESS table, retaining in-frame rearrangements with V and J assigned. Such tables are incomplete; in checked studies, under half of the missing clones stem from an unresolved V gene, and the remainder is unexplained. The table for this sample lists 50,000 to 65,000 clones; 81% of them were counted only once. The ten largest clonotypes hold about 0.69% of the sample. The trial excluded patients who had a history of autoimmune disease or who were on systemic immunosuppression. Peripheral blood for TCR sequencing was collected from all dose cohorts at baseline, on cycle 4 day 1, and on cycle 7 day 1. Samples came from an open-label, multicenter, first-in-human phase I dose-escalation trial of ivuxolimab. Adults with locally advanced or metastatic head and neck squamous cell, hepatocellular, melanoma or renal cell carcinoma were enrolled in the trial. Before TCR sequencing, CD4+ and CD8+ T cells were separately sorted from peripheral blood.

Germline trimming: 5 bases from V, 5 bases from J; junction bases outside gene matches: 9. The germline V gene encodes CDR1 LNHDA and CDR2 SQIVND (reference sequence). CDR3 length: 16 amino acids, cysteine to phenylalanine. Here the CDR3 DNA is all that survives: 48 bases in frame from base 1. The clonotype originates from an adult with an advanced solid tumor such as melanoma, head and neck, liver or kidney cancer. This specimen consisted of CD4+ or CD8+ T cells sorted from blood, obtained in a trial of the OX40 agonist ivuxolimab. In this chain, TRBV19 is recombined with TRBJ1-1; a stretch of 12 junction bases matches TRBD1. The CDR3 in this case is CASSPGTGGLRTEAFF. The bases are TGTGCCAGTAGTCCCGGGACAGGGGGCTTGAGGACTGAAGCTTTCTTT.